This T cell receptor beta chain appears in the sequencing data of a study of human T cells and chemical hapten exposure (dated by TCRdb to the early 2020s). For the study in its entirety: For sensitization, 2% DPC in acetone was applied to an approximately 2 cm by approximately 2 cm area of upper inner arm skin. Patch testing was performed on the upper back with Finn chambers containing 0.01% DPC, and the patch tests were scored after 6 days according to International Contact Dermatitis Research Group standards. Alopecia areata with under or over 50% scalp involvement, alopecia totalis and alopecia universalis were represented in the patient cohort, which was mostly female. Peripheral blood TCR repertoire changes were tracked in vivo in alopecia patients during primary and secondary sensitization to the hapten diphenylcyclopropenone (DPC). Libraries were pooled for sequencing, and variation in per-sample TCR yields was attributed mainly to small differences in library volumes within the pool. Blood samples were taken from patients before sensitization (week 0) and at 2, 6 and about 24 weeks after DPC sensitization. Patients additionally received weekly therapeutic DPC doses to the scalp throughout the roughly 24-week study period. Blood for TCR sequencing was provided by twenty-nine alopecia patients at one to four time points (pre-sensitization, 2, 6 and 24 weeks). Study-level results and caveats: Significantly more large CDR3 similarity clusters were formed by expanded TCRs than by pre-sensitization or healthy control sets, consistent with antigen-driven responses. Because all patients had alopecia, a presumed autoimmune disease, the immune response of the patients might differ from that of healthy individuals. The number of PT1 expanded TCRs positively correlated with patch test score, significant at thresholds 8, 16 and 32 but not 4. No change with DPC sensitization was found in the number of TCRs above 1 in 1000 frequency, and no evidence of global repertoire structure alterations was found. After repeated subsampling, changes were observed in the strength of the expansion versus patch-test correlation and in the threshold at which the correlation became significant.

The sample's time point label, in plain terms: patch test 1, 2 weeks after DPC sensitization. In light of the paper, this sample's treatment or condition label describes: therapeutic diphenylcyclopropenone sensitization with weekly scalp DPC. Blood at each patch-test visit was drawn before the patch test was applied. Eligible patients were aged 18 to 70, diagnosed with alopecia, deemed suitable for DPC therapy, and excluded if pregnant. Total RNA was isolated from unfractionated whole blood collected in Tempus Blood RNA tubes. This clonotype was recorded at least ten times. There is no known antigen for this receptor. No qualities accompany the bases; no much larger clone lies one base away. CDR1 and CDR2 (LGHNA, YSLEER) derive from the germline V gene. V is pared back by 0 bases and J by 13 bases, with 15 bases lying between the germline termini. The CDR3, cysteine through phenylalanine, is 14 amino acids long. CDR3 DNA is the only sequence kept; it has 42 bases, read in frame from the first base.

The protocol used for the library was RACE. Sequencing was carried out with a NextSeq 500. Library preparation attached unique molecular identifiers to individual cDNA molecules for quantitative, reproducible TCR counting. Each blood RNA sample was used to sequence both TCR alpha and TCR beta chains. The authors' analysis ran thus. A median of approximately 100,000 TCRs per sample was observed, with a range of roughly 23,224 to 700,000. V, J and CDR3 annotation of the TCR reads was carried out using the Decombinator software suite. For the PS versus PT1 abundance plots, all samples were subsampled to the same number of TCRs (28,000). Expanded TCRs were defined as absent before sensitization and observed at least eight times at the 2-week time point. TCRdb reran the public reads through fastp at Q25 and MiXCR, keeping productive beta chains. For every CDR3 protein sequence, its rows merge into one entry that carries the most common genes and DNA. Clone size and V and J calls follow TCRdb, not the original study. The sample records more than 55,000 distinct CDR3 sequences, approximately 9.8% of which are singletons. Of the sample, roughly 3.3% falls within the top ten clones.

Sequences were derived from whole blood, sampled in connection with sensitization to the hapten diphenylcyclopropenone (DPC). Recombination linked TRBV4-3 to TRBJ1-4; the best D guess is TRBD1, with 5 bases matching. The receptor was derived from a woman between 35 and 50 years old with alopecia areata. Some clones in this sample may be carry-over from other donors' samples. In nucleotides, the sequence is TGCGCCAGCAGCCAAGATGGGTGGGCAGGGAGACTGTTTTTT. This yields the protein CASSQDGWAGRLFF.